Each of the 3 T cell receptor beta chains below was sequenced from the same sample in a study of blood T cell repertoires in COVID-19 (dated by TCRdb to the early 2020s). Libraries came from the immunoSEQ multiplex PCR assay. The table was pulled from immuneACCESS by TCRdb, which kept in-frame rearrangements only. Such tables lose some clones; where checked, under half of the loss comes from unresolved V genes, and the rest has no known cause. Within this sample are some 110,000 clones, with approximately 87% of them counted one time only. The ten largest clonotypes hold approximately 8% of the sample. The sequencing sample was made of peripheral blood. Receptors were obtained from a man aged 70 or older who had recovered from COVID-19.

The chain uses TRBV19 and TRBJ1-2, with D possibly matching TRBD1 (5 bases). Trimming took off 3 bases at V and 6 bases at J, with 14 bases between the two ends. CDR3 size: 14 residues. CDR1 is LNHDA, CDR2 SQIVND, per germline (reference sequence). This chain's CDR3 is CASSILRGIDGYTF. In DNA, the CDR3 is TGTGCCAGTAGTATTCTCCGGGGGATCGATGGCTACACCTTC.

V is TRBV5-4 and J is TRBJ2-3; 7 nucleotides agree with TRBD2. The J segment lost 0 bases and the V segment lost 3 bases, leaving 1 base of the junction unmatched. The CDR3 is 14 residues long. Germline CDR1 is SGHNT and CDR2 is YYREEE (reference sequence). The CDR3 is CASSSSGSTDTQYF. CDR3 DNA sequence: TGTGCCAGCAGCTCTAGCGGTAGCACAGATACGCAGTATTTT.

The chain carries TRBV6-5 and TRBJ1-5; a possible D gene is TRBD1 (6 bases). The CDR3 sequence is 13 residues long. Germline V lookup: CDR1 MNHEY, CDR2 SVGAGI. V was cut by 2 bases and J by 6 bases, with 8 bases left in between. The CDR3 spells CASSYQGTQPQHF. The CDR3 DNA reads as TGTGCCAGCAGTTACCAGGGGACTCAGCCCCAGCATTTT.